This T cell receptor beta chain was found in a study of shared clonotypes between healthy human individuals (dated by TCRdb to about 2020). Study-level background: A couple of women and a few men aged 18 to 49 years were included in the cohort. To estimate repertoire size and how much clonotype sharing occurs between individuals, the study deeply sequenced the blood TCR repertoires of several healthy adults. Libraries were prepared and TCR repertoires were sequenced by different laboratories using diverse techniques, in order to increase sequencing depth and limit assay-specific biases. Each donor's leukapheresis produced roughly between roughly 0.85 and 9 billion PBMCs.

Points on this clone: Its antigen specificity is not known. This may be a read error: a much more frequent sequence differs by one nucleotide. Different DNA sequences within this sample yield the same CDR3.

Healthy HIV-negative adults with no recently reported acute infections or vaccinations were included as donors. Every donor was a Caucasian adult living in Nashville, Tennessee, USA. For unsorted samples, 100 million or so PBMCs were counted, and genomic DNA was extracted using the QIAamp DNA Blood Mini kit. After blood collection by leukapheresis, PBMCs were isolated using Ficoll-Histopaque density gradient centrifugation and then cryopreserved in the vapor phase of liquid nitrogen. Findings and caveats that apply to the study as a whole: The genetic and exposure-history diversity represented was limited by the small number of donors. Based on pairwise subsampling, the degree of clonotype sharing among donors was expected to be affected by sequencing depth. Sampling was limited to blood, and TCR repertoires in tissue likely differ from TCR repertoires in blood.

Using the deep immunoSEQ assay, multiplex PCR amplified TCR CDR3 regions from genomic DNA. Extracted genomic DNA from each cell subset was distributed evenly across all wells of several immunoSEQ 96-well plates, and each plate was treated as a replicate. For unsorted PBMC, each replicate PCR was loaded with approximately 320 ng genomic DNA, equivalent to around 30,000 T cell genomes. Ten immunoSEQ deep assay plates were used to sequence the unsorted PBMC genomic DNA. Purified libraries were quantified with a Qubit 3.0 fluorometer, sized on a Bioanalyzer 2100, and re-quantified with the KAPA Library Quantification kit. Every immunoSEQ 96-well plate was sequenced on a separate single-read 150-cycle Illumina NextSeq 550 flow cell. As for how the authors treated the data: The immunoSEQ output contained only junctional sequences without quality scores, so filtering could not match that applied to full-length reads. To assign V/J genes and CDR3, sequences were annotated using PyIR, a Python wrapper for IgBLAST v1.9, with IMGT germline references. Reads were removed for weak V/J assignments (E-value above 1e-6), missing CDR3, stop codons, out-of-frame junctions, or ambiguous translated residues. V3J clonotypes were defined as sequences sharing an identical inferred V gene, J gene, and CDR3 amino acid sequence. The percentage overlap between two repertoires was calculated by dividing the number of shared unique clonotypes by the size of the smaller repertoire. Three approaches were used to assess repertoire richness: RTK rarefaction, the Chao1 estimator, and Recon v2.1 estimates of unobserved clonotypes. The table was pulled from immuneACCESS by TCRdb, which kept in-frame rearrangements only. Such tables lose some clones; where checked, under half of the loss comes from unresolved V genes, and the rest has no known cause. From that table come the V and J calls and clone size; the DNA was used to work out D and trimming. Across this sample there are 450,000 to 500,000 clones, with 79% seen only once. The top ten clonotypes cover less than 15% of the sample.

The source of this sequence is a woman in her thirties or forties in good health. Some clones in this sample may be carry-over from other donors' samples. Sequenced: PBMCs.

The sequence in DNA is TGTGCCAGCAGTGAGTTAGGGGGCTCTGGAAACACCATATATTTT. It translates to CASSELGGSGNTIYF. The sequence joins TRBV25-1 to TRBJ1-3; the D region possibly corresponds to TRBD1 (6 bases align). V drops 3 bases and J drops 0 bases, leaving 9 bases in between. The germline V gene supplies CDR1 MGHDK and CDR2 SYGVNS. Taken from cysteine to phenylalanine, the CDR3 has 15 residues. The kept DNA is CDR3 alone, 45 bases in frame from the first base.